The 15 T cell receptor beta chains below come from one sample, sequenced in a study of T cell responses to AZD1222 COVID-19 vaccine. Profiling relied on immunoSEQ multiplex PCR, and the TCRdb table lists in-frame clones only, not all of them. The table includes 150,000 to 200,000 clones, more than 75% detected once. Here the sequenced sample was peripheral blood, taken 28 days after the second AZD1222 dose. Receptors originate from an adult who received the AZD1222 COVID-19 vaccine.

V usage is TRBV5-5 and J usage is TRBJ1-4; 7 nucleotides line up with TRBD1. The germline gives CDR1 SGHKS, CDR2 YYEKEE (reference sequence). The CDR3 contains 16 residues. V shed 1 base, J shed 8 bases, and the junction held 11 bases outside the gene matches. CDR3: CASSLLPGQPSEKLFF. As DNA, the CDR3 is TGTGCCAGCAGCTTGTTACCGGGACAGCCGTCGGAAAAACTGTTTTTT.

This CDR3 is CASSMKGFSVLSYTF. CDR3 coding DNA: TGTGCCAGCAGCATGAAAGGGTTCTCCGTTTTAAGCTACACCTTC. The chain recombines TRBV27 with TRBJ1-2; D not resolved. CDR1 and CDR2 from the germline V gene are MNHEY and SMNVEV (reference sequence). V dropped 6 bases and J dropped 9 bases, with 23 bases sitting between them. CDR3 length: 15 residues.

The gene calls are TRBV7-8 and TRBJ2-2; D call uncertain. V was trimmed by 1 base and J by 6 bases, leaving 9 bases between them. Germline V lookup: CDR1 SGHVS, CDR2 FQNEAQ. The CDR3 is made up of 14 amino acids. The CDR3 DNA sequence: TGTGCCAGCAGCTTAGTAGGATGGGCCGGGGAGCTGTTTTTT. Amino acids: CASSLVGWAGELFF.

In its sample, this clone was seen a few times. The gene calls are TRBV2 and TRBJ2-3; unclear D gene. CDR3 length equals 13 residues. Trimming took off 4 bases at V and 6 bases at J, with 11 bases between the two ends. Looked up from germline, CDR1 is SNHLY and CDR2 is FYNNEI. DNA for the CDR3: TGTGCCAGCAGTGCCCGTCTAGGCGATACGCAGTATTTT. This encodes CASSARLGDTQYF.

This clone was recorded once. This chain connects TRBV19 to TRBJ1-5; D unresolved. There are 13 residues in the CDR3. V lost 4 bases and J lost 8, with 12 bases in between. Germline-derived CDR1 and CDR2 are LNHDA and SQIVND (reference sequence). The CDR3: CASSNSGSEPQHF. The CDR3 region has the DNA TGTGCCAGTAGTAACTCAGGCAGCGAGCCCCAGCATTTT.

CDR3 DNA sequence: TGCGCCAGCAGCTTGTGGGCTACGGGAAACTACGAGCAGTACTTC. Translation gives CASSLWATGNYEQYF. V is TRBV5-1 and J is TRBJ2-7, with TRBD2 as a possible D gene (5 bases). The germline V gene has CDR1 SGHRS and CDR2 YFSETQ. Trimming removed 1 base at V and 3 bases at J, with 14 bases between. This CDR3 is 15 amino acids long.

The chain links TRBV19 to TRBJ1-2; D is possibly TRBD1 (6 bases). The germline V gene encodes CDR1 LNHDA and CDR2 SQIVND (reference sequence). Trimming removed 7 bases from V and 8 bases from J, with 23 bases in between. The CDR3 has 15 residues. CDR3 in amino acids: CASMGQGALGGGYTF. For the CDR3, the DNA is TGTGCCAGTATGGGGCAGGGAGCCCTCGGGGGCGGCTACACCTTC.

This chain joins TRBV4-1 and TRBJ2-1; weak D call: TRBD2 (5 bases). With 3 bases removed from V and 12 bases from J, the gap between germline ends came to 21 bases. There are 15 residues in the CDR3. Germline lookup yields CDR1 MGHRA and CDR2 YSYEKL. The CDR3 coding sequence is TGCGCCAGCAGCCACTCTTACAGTTCCCTTGGAGGGCAGTTCTTC. This encodes CASSHSYSSLGGQFF.

In its sample, this clone was seen once. V usage is TRBV18 and J usage is TRBJ2-2, with TRBD1 matching over 9 bases. With V trimmed by 5 bases and J by 4 bases, 8 bases remained unmatched. CDR3 length equals 16 residues. Germline V gene sequence: CDR1 KGHSH, CDR2 LQKENI. The chain's CDR3 is CASSLRTGESTGELFF. The CDR3 bases are TGTGCCAGCTCATTGAGGACAGGGGAGAGCACCGGGGAGCTGTTTTTT.

The chain joins TRBV3-1 (or the pseudogene TRBV3-2) to TRBJ1-2; 7 bases line up with TRBD1. The CDR3 sequence is 14 residues long. In germline, CDR1 is LGHDT, CDR2 YNNKEL (reference sequence). V was pared by 4 bases and J by 3 bases, with 5 bases of the junction left unmatched. CDR3 bases: TGTGCCAGCAGCCCTCCGGGACAGCACTATGGCTACACCTTC. Translated: CASSPPGQHYGYTF.

This chain joins TRBV4-1 and TRBJ2-5; TRBD1 matches at 8 bases. The trim removed 5 bases at V and 4 bases at J, leaving 6 bases unmatched. CDR1 and CDR2 (germline): MGHRA, YSYEKL. This CDR3 contains 14 residues. The CDR3, as DNA: TGCGCCAGCAGCTTACAGGGGGTGGGAGAGACCCAGTACTTC. Translation: CASSLQGVGETQYF.

The gene calls are TRBV5-6 and TRBJ1-1; D is perhaps TRBD1 (5 bases). The germline V gene encodes CDR1 SGHDT and CDR2 YYEEEE. Between the trimmed V and J ends, which lost 1 base and 11 bases, there was a span of 12 bases. The CDR3 sequence is 12 residues long. The CDR3 DNA sequence: TGTGCCAGCAGCTTGTACGGGGGGGTCGCTTTCTTT. This encodes CASSLYGGVAFF.

The chain links TRBV4-1 to TRBJ1-1; no reliable D call. The ends were cut back, 1 base at V and 5 bases at J, with 8 bases in the middle. The germline CDR1 and CDR2 sequences are MGHRA and YSYEKL. The CDR3 is 13 residues long. The CDR3 reads CASSQVMGTEAFF. Here the CDR3 DNA reads TGCGCCAGCAGCCAAGTGATGGGGACTGAAGCTTTCTTT.

This clone appeared a few times. The chain is built from TRBV27 and TRBJ1-5; no clear D gene. Germline V lookup: CDR1 MNHEY, CDR2 SMNVEV (reference sequence). The CDR3 has 13 amino acids. The V gene lost 3 bases and the J gene lost 2 bases, with 5 bases spanning the gap. The chain's CDR3 is CASSFGGNQPQHF. CDR3 DNA: TGTGCCAGCAGTTTTGGCGGCAATCAGCCCCAGCATTTT.

This chain connects TRBV6-5 to TRBJ1-2; a weak D match, TRBD1 (6 bases). CDR1 and CDR2 (germline): MNHEY, SVGAGI. The CDR3 runs to 15 residues. V was pared by 2 bases and J by 7 bases, with 17 bases between. CDR3 DNA sequence: TGTGCCAGCAGTTACCTGGTAGGGGGGCTGGGTGGCTACACCTTC. Translation gives CASSYLVGGLGGYTF.